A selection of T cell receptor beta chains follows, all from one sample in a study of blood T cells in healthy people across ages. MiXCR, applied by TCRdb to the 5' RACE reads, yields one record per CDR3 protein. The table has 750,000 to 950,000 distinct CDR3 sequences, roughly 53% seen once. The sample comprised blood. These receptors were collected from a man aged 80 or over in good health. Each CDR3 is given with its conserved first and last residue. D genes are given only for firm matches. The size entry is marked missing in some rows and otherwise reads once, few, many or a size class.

CDR3: CASSSRGVQETQYF
DNA: TGCGCCAGCAGCAGCCGGGGGGTCCAAGAGACCCAGTACTTC
J: TRBJ2-5
size: NA
D: TRBD2
V: TRBV5-1

CDR3: CASSPGGPPETQYF
DNA: TGTGCCAGCTCACCCGGGGGGCCCCCAGAGACCCAGTACTTC
J: TRBJ2-5
size: few
D: NA
V: TRBV18

CDR3: CASGIAGSSYEQYF
DNA: TGTGCCAGCGGTATAGCGGGAAGCTCCTACGAGCAGTACTTC
J: TRBJ2-7
size: NA
D: TRBD2
V: TRBV25-1

CDR3: CASSRLAGGSPRMEQYF
DNA: TGTGCCAGCAGCCGACTAGCGGGAGGCTCCCCGCGAATGGAGCAGTACTTC
J: TRBJ2-5
size: once
D: TRBD2
V: TRBV6-5

CDR3: CASSPRVGGGFYEQYF
DNA: TGTGCCAGCAGCCCGAGGGTAGGGGGCGGTTTCTACGAGCAGTACTTC
J: TRBJ2-7
size: NA
D: TRBD1
V: TRBV7-9

CDR3: CASSLALGLAGGPGSYNEQFF
DNA: TGTGCCAGCAGCTTAGCGCTGGGACTAGCGGGAGGGCCGGGTTCCTACAATGAGCAGTTCTTC
J: TRBJ2-1
size: NA
D: TRBD2
V: TRBV7-2

CDR3: CASSGEGWAPGNEQFF
DNA: TGTGCCAGCAGCGGAGAAGGGTGGGCCCCTGGGAATGAGCAGTTCTTC
J: TRBJ2-1
size: NA
D: NA
V: TRBV9

CDR3: CASSFREGRREQFF
DNA: TGTGCCAGCAGTTTCCGGGAGGGCCGGCGAGAGCAGTTCTTC
J: TRBJ2-1
size: NA
D: TRBD2
V: TRBV27

CDR3: CASTGGSEQFF
DNA: TGTGCCAGCACTGGGGGGAGTGAGCAGTTCTTC
J: TRBJ2-1
size: NA
D: NA
V: TRBV3-1

CDR3: CASSPRVARSTGELFF
DNA: TGCGCCAGCAGCCCCAGAGTAGCGAGGAGCACCGGGGAGCTGTTTTTT
J: TRBJ2-2
size: once
D: NA
V: TRBV5-1

CDR3: CSARAGFRNRGELFF
DNA: TGCAGTGCTAGAGCGGGATTTAGGAATAGGGGGGAGCTGTTTTTT
J: TRBJ2-2
size: NA
D: NA
V: TRBV20-1

CDR3: CASSVEGAGGTGELFF
DNA: TGTGCCAGCAGCGTAGAGGGAGCGGGAGGAACCGGGGAGCTGTTTTTT
J: TRBJ2-2
size: NA
D: TRBD2
V: TRBV9

CDR3: CASSLSGGAPNEQFF
DNA: TGTGCCAGCAGTTTATCTGGGGGCGCCCCCAATGAGCAGTTCTTC
J: TRBJ2-1
size: few
D: NA
V: TRBV12-3/TRBV12-4

CDR3: CSARTGGPYEQYF
DNA: TGCAGTGCTAGGACGGGAGGCCCCTACGAGCAGTACTTC
J: TRBJ2-7
size: NA
D: TRBD2
V: TRBV20-1

CDR3: CASSLVVGPYEQYF
DNA: TGTGCCAGCAGCTTAGTAGTGGGACCCTACGAGCAGTACTTC
J: TRBJ2-7
size: NA
D: NA
V: TRBV13

CDR3: CASSISSGVATNEKLFF
DNA: TGTGCCAGCAGCATCTCCTCAGGGGTTGCAACTAATGAAAAACTGTTTTTT
J: TRBJ1-4
size: NA
D: NA
V: TRBV7-9

CDR3: CASSPSNRRSLDEQYF
DNA: TGCGCCAGCAGCCCGTCTAACCGACGATCCCTAGACGAGCAGTACTTC
J: TRBJ2-7
size: NA
D: NA
V: TRBV5-1

CDR3: CASSSTGGREQYF
DNA: TGTGCCAGCAGTTCGACAGGGGGCCGGGAGCAGTACTTC
J: TRBJ2-5
size: few
D: TRBD1
V: TRBV27

CDR3: CASSLGGGGREKLFF
DNA: TGTGCCAGCAGCTTAGGCGGAGGGGGCCGGGAAAAACTGTTTTTT
J: TRBJ1-4
size: few
D: TRBD1
V: TRBV13

CDR3: CASSISGVFYNEQYF
DNA: TGTGCCAGCAGTATTAGCGGTGTCTTCTACAATGAGCAGTACTTC
J: TRBJ2-5
size: NA
D: NA
V: TRBV6-1

CDR3: CSAKQGGDYGYTF
DNA: TGCAGTGCTAAACAGGGAGGTGACTATGGCTACACCTTC
J: TRBJ1-2
size: few
D: NA
V: TRBV20-1

CDR3: CASSSSAGGSGANVLTF
DNA: TGTGCCAGCAGCTCATCCGCAGGGGGCTCTGGGGCCAACGTCCTGACTTTC
J: TRBJ2-6
size: NA
D: TRBD1
V: TRBV7-9

CDR3: CASSLLGNPGQFF
DNA: TGCGCCAGCAGCTTGCTGGGTAACCCGGGGCAGTTCTTC
J: TRBJ2-1
size: NA
D: NA
V: TRBV5-1

CDR3: CALTGLAVIYNEQYF
DNA: TGTGCCCTTACCGGGCTAGCGGTTATCTACAATGAGCAGTACTTC
J: TRBJ2-7
size: once
D: TRBD2
V: TRBV6-4

CDR3: CASSEQGALGANVLTF
DNA: TGTGCCAGCAGCGAACAGGGGGCGCTTGGGGCCAACGTCCTGACTTTC
J: TRBJ2-6
size: once
D: TRBD1
V: TRBV6-1

CDR3: CASSQDVGLADEQFF
DNA: TGTGCCAGCAGCCAAGATGTCGGACTAGCAGACGAGCAGTTCTTC
J: TRBJ2-1
size: NA
D: TRBD2
V: TRBV3-1

CDR3: CASSLATGGADSLLHF
DNA: TGTGCCAGCAGCTTAGCGACAGGGGGCGCGGATTCACTCCTCCACTTT
J: TRBJ1-6
size: NA
D: TRBD1
V: TRBV7-2

CDR3: CSARASGSLNEQFF
DNA: TGCAGTGCTAGAGCCAGCGGGAGTCTAAATGAGCAGTTCTTC
J: TRBJ2-1
size: NA
D: TRBD2
V: TRBV20-1

CDR3: CASSQFPGLAIGGELFF
DNA: TGTGCCAGCAGCCAATTTCCGGGACTAGCGATCGGTGGGGAGCTGTTTTTT
J: TRBJ2-2
size: NA
D: TRBD2
V: TRBV4-2

CDR3: CASQGSSYGYTF
DNA: TGTGCCAGTCAGGGATCCTCCTATGGCTACACCTTC
J: TRBJ1-2
size: NA
D: NA
V: TRBV2

CDR3: CASSSTGGGEAFF
DNA: TGTGCCAGCTCCTCGACGGGTGGAGGTGAAGCTTTCTTT
J: TRBJ1-1
size: NA
D: NA
V: TRBV18

CDR3: CASSLVERNTEAFF
DNA: TGTGCCAGCAGTTTAGTGGAGAGGAACACTGAAGCTTTCTTT
J: TRBJ1-1
size: NA
D: NA
V: TRBV27

CDR3: CSARDPPTGNYGYTF
DNA: TGCAGTGCTAGAGATCCCCCGACAGGGAACTATGGCTACACCTTC
J: TRBJ1-2
size: once
D: TRBD1
V: TRBV20-1

CDR3: CASDRVSTYNEQFF
DNA: TGTGCCAGCGACAGGGTATCGACCTACAATGAGCAGTTCTTC
J: TRBJ2-1
size: once
D: TRBD1
V: TRBV7-9

CDR3: CSATGTSGRPPYEQYF
DNA: TGCAGTGCCACCGGGACTAGCGGGAGGCCACCCTACGAGCAGTACTTC
J: TRBJ2-7
size: once
D: TRBD2
V: TRBV20-1

CDR3: CAWSRTGGVYGYTF
DNA: TGTGCCTGGAGTCGGACAGGGGGTGTCTATGGCTACACCTTC
J: TRBJ1-2
size: NA
D: TRBD1
V: TRBV30

CDR3: CASSEGLADYNEQFF
DNA: TGTGCCAGCAGCGAGGGACTAGCGGATTACAATGAGCAGTTCTTC
J: TRBJ2-1
size: NA
D: TRBD2
V: TRBV7-2

CDR3: CASSPLAGAAEQFF
DNA: TGTGCCAGCAGCCCACTAGCGGGAGCGGCTGAGCAGTTCTTC
J: TRBJ2-1
size: few
D: TRBD2
V: TRBV3-1

CDR3: CASSLEGGHKNIQYF
DNA: TGTGCCAGCAGTTTAGAGGGGGGCCACAAAAACATTCAGTACTTC
J: TRBJ2-4
size: NA
D: NA
V: TRBV27

CDR3: CASSRTGTRGYTF
DNA: TGCGCCAGCAGCCGCACCGGGACGAGAGGCTACACCTTC
J: TRBJ1-2
size: NA
D: NA
V: TRBV4-1

CDR3: CATWDRSTYEQYF
DNA: TGTGCCACCTGGGACAGGAGCACCTACGAGCAGTACTTC
J: TRBJ2-7
size: NA
D: TRBD1
V: TRBV10-3

CDR3: CASSLRSEGPYEQYF
DNA: TGTGCCAGCAGTTTAAGGTCAGAGGGTCCCTACGAGCAGTACTTC
J: TRBJ2-7
size: NA
D: NA
V: TRBV27

CDR3: CASSRGGQGVRITGELFF
DNA: TGTGCCAGCAGCCGAGGCGGACAGGGAGTCCGAATCACCGGGGAGCTGTTTTTT
J: TRBJ2-2
size: NA
D: TRBD1
V: TRBV3-1

CDR3: CASSSLPGTGSSYNSPLHF
DNA: TGTGCCAGCAGTTCTCTCCCCGGGACAGGGAGCTCCTATAATTCACCCCTCCACTTT
J: TRBJ1-6
size: NA
D: TRBD1
V: TRBV27

CDR3: CNAGPLSGTETQYF
DNA: TGCAATGCTGGGCCCTTGAGCGGGACTGAGACCCAGTACTTC
J: TRBJ2-5
size: NA
D: TRBD2
V: TRBV20-1

CDR3: CASSPPPAIYGYTF
DNA: TGCGCCAGCAGCCCCCCTCCCGCCATCTATGGCTACACCTTC
J: TRBJ1-2
size: NA
D: NA
V: TRBV4-1

CDR3: CSAATSGTYEQYF
DNA: TGCAGTGCCGCTACTAGCGGGACGTACGAGCAGTACTTC
J: TRBJ2-7
size: few
D: TRBD2
V: TRBV20-1

CDR3: CASSSTLAGVGEHRYAYF
DNA: TGTGCCAGCAGTTCCACCCTAGCGGGAGTAGGGGAGCACAGATACGCGTATTTT
J: TRBJ2-3
size: NA
D: TRBD2
V: TRBV6-2/TRBV6-3

CDR3: CASSWTSGNTGELFF
DNA: TGCGCCAGCAGCTGGACTAGCGGGAACACCGGGGAGCTGTTTTTT
J: TRBJ2-2
size: NA
D: TRBD2
V: TRBV5-1

CDR3: CASSSQTMNTEAFF
DNA: TGCGCCAGCAGCTCACAGACGATGAACACTGAAGCTTTCTTT
J: TRBJ1-1
size: few
D: NA
V: TRBV5-1

CDR3: CASSWTGGNEQYF
DNA: TGTGCCAGCAGTTGGACAGGGGGGAACGAGCAGTACTTC
J: TRBJ2-7
size: NA
D: TRBD1
V: TRBV2

CDR3: CASSLGLARLADTQYF
DNA: TGCGCCAGCAGCTTGGGCCTAGCGAGGTTGGCAGATACGCAGTATTTT
J: TRBJ2-3
size: NA
D: NA
V: TRBV5-1